Detailed here is one TCR beta chain. This sample is part of a study of blood T cell repertoires in COVID-19. Libraries were prepared by immunoSEQ multiplex PCR; TCRdb keeps only in-frame clonotypes and omits some of them. Of some 200,000 clones in the sample, roughly 85% were seen once. A case of COVID-19 had been met by exposed participants within 2 weeks before study entry. Per the germline V gene, CDR1 is SNHLY and CDR2 is FYNNEI. The CDR3 runs 11 residues. Trimming took 7 bases from V and 5 from J, leaving 7 bases between them. The sequence derives from a woman in her fifties or sixties who had been exposed to COVID-19. Sequenced: PBMCs or T cells enriched from blood (not recorded which). V is TRBV2 and J is TRBJ2-3; no clear D gene. CDR3 sequence (DNA): TGTGCCAGCACCGAGGAAGATACGCAGTATTTT. As protein: CASTEEDTQYF.